The 21 T cell receptor beta chains listed next were all sequenced from one sample in a study of T cell changes during pregnancy in multiple sclerosis. The repertoire was sequenced with immunoSEQ multiplex PCR; TCRdb's copy has only in-frame clones and lacks some. In the table there are about 45,000 clones, 80% to 90% of which are singletons. This sample comprised peripheral blood, obtained in the first trimester of pregnancy. The receptors were gathered from a female donor with multiple sclerosis, enrolled in a pregnancy study.

This sequence joins TRBV4-2 and TRBJ2-2, with 11 bases aligning to TRBD1. Germline V gives CDR1 LGHNA, CDR2 YNFKEQ. The CDR3 spans 17 residues. The J segment lost 3 bases and the V segment lost 3 bases, leaving 6 bases of the junction unmatched. This chain's CDR3 is CASSHLGQGADTGELFF. The CDR3 DNA is TGTGCCAGCAGCCATCTTGGACAGGGGGCGGACACCGGGGAGCTGTTTTTT.

This clone showed up just once. The chain links TRBV25-1 to TRBJ2-7; 7 positions agree with TRBD1. Germline trimming cut 3 bases from V and 2 bases from J; bases unmatched to any gene: 4. The CDR3 runs to 14 residues. Per germline, CDR1 MGHDK and CDR2 SYGVNS. The chain's CDR3 is CASSDGTVAYEQYF. The CDR3 region has the DNA TGTGCCAGCAGTGATGGGACAGTCGCCTACGAGCAGTACTTC.

The gene calls are TRBV5-1 and TRBJ1-4; a possible D gene is TRBD1 (6 bases). CDR1 and CDR2 (germline): SGHRS, YFSETQ. V dropped 4 bases and J dropped 13 bases, with 14 bases sitting between them. This CDR3 has 12 amino acids. CDR3 loop: CASSTEQGRLFF. The DNA for the CDR3 is TGCGCCAGCAGCACTGAACAGGGTAGACTGTTTTTT.

The chain links TRBV4-1 to TRBJ2-5; possibly TRBD2 for D (5 bases). This CDR3 contains 14 residues. V was cut by 0 bases and J by 7 bases, with 12 bases left in between. Germline V gene data show CDR1 as MGHRA and CDR2 as YSYEKL. Written as DNA, the CDR3 is TGCGCCAGCAGCCAAGATCCGGGGATTCCGACCCAGTACTTC. It is translated as CASSQDPGIPTQYF.

The chain recombines TRBV9 with TRBJ1-1; D uncertain. Trimming left V 0 bases short and J 0 bases short, with 6 bases between. Germline CDR1 reads SGDLS; CDR2 reads YYNGEE. The CDR3 extends over 14 amino acids. CDR3 sequence (DNA): TGTGCCAGCAGCGTAGAACAAATGAACACTGAAGCTTTCTTT. Translation gives CASSVEQMNTEAFF. The variable domain in full, completed from reference TRBV9 and TRBJ1-1, reads DSGVTQTPKHLITATGQRVTLRCSPRSGDLSVYWYQQSLDQGLQFLIQYYNGEERAKGNILERFSAQQFPDLHSELNLSSLELGDSALYFCASSVEQMNTEAFFGQGTRLTVV.

The chain links TRBV5-1 to TRBJ1-2; TRBD1 agrees at 9 bases. Germline CDR1 and CDR2: SGHRS and YFSETQ. The length of the CDR3 is 13 residues. Unmatched junction bases numbered 1, after V lost 3 bases and J lost 4 bases. CDR3 nucleotides: TGCGCCAGCAGCTGGGACAGGGCCTATGGCTACACCTTC. It encodes CASSWDRAYGYTF.

The chain has TRBV7-9 and TRBJ2-2; possible D gene TRBD2, 5 bases. Trimming shortened V by 0 bases and J by 0 bases, and 11 bases separated the two germline ends. The CDR3 loop spans 17 amino acids. CDR1 and CDR2 (germline): SEHNR, FQNEAQ (reference sequence). CDR3 in amino acids: CASSLAVGVANTGELFF. CDR3 DNA sequence: TGTGCCAGCAGCTTAGCCGTGGGAGTTGCGAACACCGGGGAGCTGTTTTTT.

Concerning this clone itself: In the same sample, other DNA sequences code for this CDR3. This chain links TRBV5-1 with TRBJ1-1, with D possibly TRBD1 on 6 matching bases. This CDR3 has 13 amino acids. The germline V gene has CDR1 SGHRS and CDR2 YFSETQ. V lost 2 bases and J lost 3, with 8 bases in between. The CDR3 DNA reads as TGCGCCAGCAGCTTCTCAGGGGACACTGAAGCTTTCTTT. Protein product: CASSFSGDTEAFF.

The chain links TRBV11-1 to TRBJ2-1; 9 bases fit TRBD2. The CDR3 sequence is 15 residues long. From germline, CDR1 is SGHAT and CDR2 FQDESV (reference sequence). The J segment lost 4 bases and the V segment lost 4 bases, leaving 5 bases of the junction unmatched. The CDR3 DNA reads as TGTGCCAGCAGCTCGACTAGCGGAGAATACAATGAGCAGTTCTTC. This sequence encodes CASSSTSGEYNEQFF.

V is TRBV4-1 and J is TRBJ1-1; weak D call: TRBD1 (6 bases). The CDR3 runs 13 residues. Trimming shortened V by 6 bases and J by 6 bases, and 14 bases separated the two germline ends. Germline loops: CDR1 MGHRA, CDR2 YSYEKL. The CDR3 sequence: CASSFTGSAEAFF. The CDR3, as DNA: TGCGCCAGCAGTTTCACAGGGAGCGCTGAAGCTTTCTTT.

Here the CDR3 reads CASSFLRPSGDSTDTQYF. The CDR3 region has the DNA TGTGCCAGCAGCTTCCTGCGACCTAGCGGGGATAGCACAGATACGCAGTATTTT. The chain employs TRBV12-1 and TRBJ2-3; TRBD2, the table's D call, was not compared with the DNA. TRBV12-1 is deemed a pseudogene. There are 18 residues in the CDR3.

The V gene is TRBV7-8, the J gene TRBJ2-1, with 8 bases fitting TRBD1. Unmatched junction bases numbered 2, after V lost 4 bases and J lost 0 bases. The CDR3 is 15 residues long. Germline CDR1 SGHVS, CDR2 FQNEAQ. The CDR3 here is CASSYGTGSYNEQFF. As DNA, the CDR3 is TGTGCCAGCAGCTATGGGACAGGCTCCTACAATGAGCAGTTCTTC.

The rearrangement joins TRBV28 to TRBJ1-5, with a tentative D call TRBD1 (6 bases). The CDR3 consists of 13 residues. From germline, CDR1 is MDHEN and CDR2 SYDVKM. The ends were cut back, 6 bases at V and 7 bases at J, with 13 bases in the middle. DNA of the CDR3: TGTGCCAGCAGGGAAGGGGGAGACCAGCCCCAGCATTTT. This sequence encodes CASREGGDQPQHF.

The V gene is TRBV11-2, the J gene TRBJ2-7; 7 bases align to TRBD1. Trimming cost V 6 bases and J 2 bases; bases outside gene matches: 16. In germline, CDR1 is SGHAT, CDR2 FQNNGV. This CDR3 is built from 17 residues. This CDR3 is CASSLNKAGTATYEQYF. DNA of the CDR3: TGTGCCAGCAGTTTAAATAAAGCCGGGACAGCAACCTACGAGCAGTACTTC.

The CDR3 region has the DNA TGTGCCAGTGCGGACTCCCAATACCATAGCACAGATACGCAGTATTTT. Protein product: CASADSQYHSTDTQYF. This sequence joins TRBV9 and TRBJ2-3, with a weak D call TRBD2 (5 bases). Trimming took 8 bases from V and 0 from J, leaving 19 bases between them. CDR1 and CDR2 from the germline V gene are SGDLS and YYNGEE. CDR3 length: 16 residues.

This clone was detected only a few times. The chain links TRBV5-1 to TRBJ2-1; D might be TRBD1 (5 bases). CDR3 length equals 13 residues. CDR1 is SGHRS, CDR2 YFSETQ, per germline. Trimming took 2 bases from V and 6 from J, leaving 9 bases between them. This chain's CDR3 is CASSFGQGNEQFF. CDR3 sequence (DNA): TGCGCCAGCAGCTTCGGCCAGGGCAATGAGCAGTTCTTC.

V usage is TRBV6-1 and J usage is TRBJ1-2; the D gene is possibly TRBD1 (6 bases). The germline V gene encodes CDR1 MNHNS and CDR2 SASEGT. Trimming stripped 7 bases from V and 4 bases from J, with 19 bases between. CDR3 length: 15 amino acids. The CDR3 is CASTHDLTGPYGYTF. The CDR3 DNA reads TGTGCCAGCACCCATGACCTGACAGGCCCCTATGGCTACACCTTC.

V gene TRBV6-5 combines with J gene TRBJ1-4; TRBD1 aligns across 7 bases. Germline values: CDR1 MNHEY, CDR2 SVGAGI. The CDR3 runs 15 residues. J was trimmed by 3 bases and V by 6 bases; bases with no gene match: 7. The CDR3: CASSIEGASNEKLFF. CDR3 bases: TGTGCCAGCAGCATAGAGGGGGCATCTAATGAAAAACTGTTTTTT.

The chain combines TRBV5-1 with TRBJ2-4, with TRBD2 matching 13 bases. V trimming: 4 bases; J trimming: 0 bases; junction bases outside the gene matches: 7. Looked up from germline, CDR1 is SGHRS and CDR2 is YFSETQ. This CDR3 contains 18 residues. Here the CDR3 reads CASSIGLAGALAKNIQYF. The CDR3 nucleotides read TGCGCCAGCAGCATCGGACTAGCGGGGGCCCTAGCCAAAAACATTCAGTACTTC.

J is TRBJ1-4 and V is TRBV30, with no clear D. The CDR3 sequence is 14 residues long. Trimming stripped 3 bases from V and 5 bases from J, with 13 bases between. CDR1 is GTSNPN, CDR2 SVGIG, per germline (reference sequence). For the CDR3, the DNA is TGTGCCTGGAGCCCAGGAAGCCAAAATGAAAAACTGTTTTTT. Translating gives CAWSPGSQNEKLFF.

The chain is built from TRBV5-1 and TRBJ2-1, with 7 bases matching TRBD2. This CDR3 is 15 amino acids long. CDR1 SGHRS and CDR2 YFSETQ come from the germline V gene. The V and J ends lost 5 bases and 1 base, in that order; junction bases with no gene match: 6. This chain's CDR3 is CASRGGDSSYNEQFF. CDR3 DNA sequence: TGCGCCAGCAGGGGAGGGGATTCGTCCTACAATGAGCAGTTCTTC.